A selection of T cell receptor beta chains follows, all from one sample in a study of blood T cell repertoires in COVID-19. Sequencing used immunoSEQ multiplex PCR; TCRdb keeps in-frame clones, though not all of them. The repertoire holds about 240,000 clones, with about four fifths as singletons. What was sequenced was peripheral blood. The source of these receptors is a woman over 75 with COVID-19, enrolled during active disease. CDR3s leave out the opening cysteine and the closing phenylalanine or tryptophan.

j_call: TRBJ1-2
v_call: TRBV5-6
cdr3_aa: ASSLNRGIVGGYT

j_call: TRBJ1-4
v_call: TRBV19
cdr3_aa: ASSIQQGGEKLF

j_call: TRBJ2-3
v_call: TRBV7-2
cdr3_aa: ASSLIGSTSTDTQY

j_call: TRBJ1-1
v_call: TRBV29-1
cdr3_aa: SVEVRRGHAF

j_call: TRBJ1-1
v_call: TRBV11-3
cdr3_aa: ASSLGRGTEAF

j_call: TRBJ2-2
v_call: TRBV4-1
cdr3_aa: ASSQGQYTGELF

j_call: TRBJ1-1
v_call: TRBV20-1
cdr3_aa: SASDPRGNTEAF

j_call: TRBJ2-7
v_call: TRBV10-3
cdr3_aa: AISYTESSYEQY

j_call: TRBJ2-5
v_call: TRBV4-1
cdr3_aa: ASSQGGTSGRGETQY

j_call: TRBJ2-7
v_call: TRBV5-1
cdr3_aa: ASSPPDRAYEQY

j_call: TRBJ1-1
v_call: TRBV20-1
cdr3_aa: SASSRLVTEAF

j_call: TRBJ2-7
v_call: TRBV6-5
cdr3_aa: ASSNDRAGEQY

j_call: TRBJ1-1
v_call: TRBV7-9
cdr3_aa: ASSLVGLEAF

j_call: TRBJ1-2
v_call: TRBV2
cdr3_aa: ASSEFGETNYGYT

j_call: TRBJ2-2
v_call: TRBV7-3
cdr3_aa: ASSFGGMLSGGELF

j_call: TRBJ2-7
v_call: TRBV7-2
cdr3_aa: ASSLGLAGVEQY

j_call: TRBJ1-4
v_call: TRBV3-1/TRBV3-2
cdr3_aa: ASSRDSLGEKLF

j_call: TRBJ2-1
v_call: TRBV4-1
cdr3_aa: ASSQHRGGSSYNEQF

j_call: TRBJ1-1
v_call: TRBV4-3
cdr3_aa: ASSQDGKAF

j_call: TRBJ1-2
v_call: TRBV15
cdr3_aa: ATSRDDRENKRYT

j_call: TRBJ2-6
v_call: TRBV19
cdr3_aa: ASSAGTGFSNVLT

j_call: TRBJ2-1
v_call: TRBV11-2
cdr3_aa: ASTEGGSGKSYNEQF

j_call: TRBJ2-7
v_call: TRBV5-1
cdr3_aa: ASSLGTGLTYEQY

j_call: TRBJ1-1
v_call: TRBV3-1/TRBV3-2
cdr3_aa: ASSRTDMNTEAF

j_call: TRBJ2-7
v_call: TRBV5-1
cdr3_aa: ASSLESGDSYEQY

j_call: TRBJ1-1
v_call: TRBV9
cdr3_aa: ASSAEGHGDTEAF

j_call: TRBJ1-1
v_call: TRBV30
cdr3_aa: AWSKNKNTEAF

j_call: TRBJ2-2
v_call: TRBV5-4
cdr3_aa: ASSLESGGRTGELF

j_call: TRBJ2-7
v_call: TRBV6-6
cdr3_aa: ASSYATGPTYEQY

j_call: TRBJ1-5
v_call: TRBV27
cdr3_aa: ASSSWQVNQPQH

j_call: TRBJ1-3
v_call: TRBV28
cdr3_aa: ASSSTGVGNTIY

j_call: TRBJ2-7
v_call: TRBV2
cdr3_aa: ASRGLAGTFYEQY

j_call: TRBJ2-3
v_call: TRBV28
cdr3_aa: ARPVTSGRTDTQY

j_call: TRBJ2-1
v_call: TRBV3-1/TRBV3-2
cdr3_aa: ASCNPGLAGGRAEQF

j_call: TRBJ2-2
v_call: TRBV28
cdr3_aa: ASSLAGVTGELF

j_call: TRBJ1-6
v_call: TRBV7-2
cdr3_aa: ASSLEHSLNSPLH

j_call: TRBJ2-1
v_call: TRBV18
cdr3_aa: ASSTGLAGGNEQF

j_call: TRBJ1-1
v_call: TRBV15
cdr3_aa: ATSRGNRVGLSF

j_call: TRBJ1-6
v_call: TRBV7-9
cdr3_aa: ASSGTADSPLH

j_call: TRBJ2-1
v_call: TRBV7-9
cdr3_aa: ASSFILAGFYNEQF

j_call: TRBJ1-1
v_call: TRBV18
cdr3_aa: ASSTGQVPNTEAF

j_call: TRBJ2-5
v_call: TRBV5-4
cdr3_aa: ASSSGQGRETQY

j_call: TRBJ1-5
v_call: TRBV7-9
cdr3_aa: ASSLGAVSENQPQH

j_call: TRBJ1-2
v_call: TRBV7-9
cdr3_aa: ASSSRVTGYGYT